This TCR beta chain was found in a study of vaccination and CD4 T cells after COVID-19. A remark on this clonotype: Antigen: not known.

There are 16 residues in the CDR3. Germline V CDR1 and CDR2: SEHNR, FQNEAQ (reference sequence). The V end lost 5 bases, the J end lost 3 bases, and 19 bases lay between the germline ends. Sequencing of cultured CD4+ T cell DNA used the Oncomine TCR Beta short-read assay. TCRdb independently ran MiXCR on the PCR reads; one entry per CDR3 protein. The top ten clones hold around 10% of a sample with roughly 12,000 distinct CDR3 sequences, about three fifths of them seen once. The treatment here: approximately nine-day PBMC culture with coronavirus spike peptide pools or control peptides (ViraFEST assay). It was on days 3 and 7 that half the medium was replaced with fresh IL-2 medium.

Sequenced material: CD4+ T cells from blood, cultured in vitro, taken before SARS-CoV-2 vaccination. This receptor was obtained from a human donor who had recovered from COVID-19. The chain joins TRBV7-9 to TRBJ1-2, with a weak D call TRBD1 (5 bases). CDR3 sequence (DNA): TGTGCCAGCAGCGGAAAGAAGGACGGGACGTACTATGGCTACACCTTC. It encodes CASSGKKDGTYYGYTF.